This entry lists 27 T cell receptor beta chains sequenced from one sample in a study of response to subunit inactivated influenza vaccine. TCRdb re-derived calls from the RT-PCR reads in MiXCR, one entry per CDR3 protein. The table shows around 520,000 distinct CDR3 sequences, with approximately 12% occurring only once. The sample in question was PBMCs from blood, obtained on the day of vaccination. The receptors here all came from a man aged 50 to 60 who received an inactivated influenza vaccine.

The chain's CDR3 is CASSQPSGRGAQETQYF. For the CDR3, the DNA is TGCGCCAGCAGTCAACCTAGCGGGAGGGGGGCCCAAGAGACCCAGTACTTC. This chain joins TRBV5-1 and TRBJ2-5; 12 bases agree with TRBD2. V lost 5 bases, J lost 1 base, and 9 bases stayed unmatched. The CDR3 sequence is 17 residues long. CDR1 and CDR2 from the germline V gene are SGHRS and YFSETQ.

The CDR3 sequence is CATSDLRGTNSYEQYF. As DNA, the CDR3 is TGTGCCACCAGTGATTTAAGGGGGACCAACTCCTACGAGCAGTACTTC. This chain joins TRBV24-1 and TRBJ2-7; possibly TRBD1 for D (6 bases). CDR1 is KGHDR and CDR2 is SFDVKD in the germline V gene. This CDR3 has 16 residues. V dropped 1 base and J dropped 0 bases, with 12 bases sitting between them.

This clonotype has more than one count but fewer than ten. This chain connects TRBV29-1 to TRBJ2-1; D not certain. The CDR3 spans 14 residues. V was pared by 6 bases and J by 0 bases, with 12 bases between. Looked up from germline, CDR1 is SQVTM and CDR2 is ANQGSEA. CDR3: CSVLVWSSYNEQFF. CDR3 sequence (DNA): TGCAGCGTCCTAGTCTGGAGCTCCTACAATGAGCAGTTCTTC.

This clonotype was observed a handful of times. This chain joins TRBV30 and TRBJ2-2, with 9 bases matching TRBD2. V shed 4 bases, J shed 5 bases, and the junction held 5 bases outside the gene matches. The CDR3 runs to 14 residues. CDR1 is GTSNPN and CDR2 is SVGIG in the germline V gene (reference sequence). The CDR3 bases are TGTGCCTGGAAGTCTAGCGGGATAACCGGGGAGCTGTTTTTT. Translating gives CAWKSSGITGELFF.

This clonotype was picked up many times. This chain joins TRBV12-3 or TRBV12-4 and TRBJ2-3, with D tentatively TRBD2 (5 bases). The CDR3 runs to 14 residues. Between the trimmed V and J ends, which lost 7 bases and 2 bases, there was a span of 13 bases. This CDR3 is CASMVAGPTDTQYF. Written as DNA, the CDR3 is TGTGCCAGCATGGTCGCGGGCCCCACAGATACGCAGTATTTT.

The chain couples TRBV20-1 to TRBJ2-3; 10 bases agree with TRBD2. The CDR3 totals 15 residues. V lost 1 base to trimming and J lost 7 bases; unmatched junction nucleotides: 8. In germline, CDR1 is DFQATT, CDR2 SNEGSKA (reference sequence). The DNA of the CDR3 is TGCAGTGCTAGAGGGAGCGGGAGGGCCTTTAATACGCAGTATTTT. Its translation: CSARGSGRAFNTQYF.

This clonotype showed up just a few times. This chain connects TRBV6-5 to TRBJ2-7; maybe TRBD2 (6 bases). The CDR3 consists of 15 residues. Germline V gene sequence: CDR1 MNHEY, CDR2 SVGAGI. Trimming took off 4 bases at V and 0 bases at J, with 13 bases between the two ends. The CDR3 DNA reads as TGTGCCAGCAGTTTCTCCTTGGACTACTCCTACGAGCAGTACTTC. This sequence encodes CASSFSLDYSYEQYF.

This clonotype was detected only a few times. The chain recombines TRBV27 with TRBJ2-1; tentatively, D is TRBD2 (6 bases). The V and J ends lost 8 bases and 9 bases respectively, with 23 bases between them. The CDR3 is 15 amino acids. In germline, CDR1 is MNHEY, CDR2 SMNVEV (reference sequence). The DNA for the CDR3 is TGTGCCAGCCGCTCCCTACCGGAGGGGCCGGGTGAGCAGTTCTTC. Translated: CASRSLPEGPGEQFF.

The rearrangement uses TRBV20-1 and TRBJ2-7, with a possible D match to TRBD2 (6 bases). The CDR3 contains 14 residues. The V end was cut by 4 bases, the J end by 1 base, with 14 bases between. CDR1 DFQATT and CDR2 SNEGSKA come from the germline V gene (reference sequence). The CDR3 sequence is CSATDWRGSYEQYF. Written as DNA, the CDR3 is TGCAGTGCTACCGACTGGAGGGGATCCTACGAGCAGTACTTC.

This clonotype was recorded at least ten times. The rearrangement links TRBV24-1 to TRBJ2-2; 7 bases match TRBD2. There are 16 residues in the CDR3. Germline V lookup: CDR1 KGHDR, CDR2 SFDVKD. V lost 8 bases, J lost 4 bases, and 12 bases stayed unmatched. This CDR3 reads CATIFGAGVSTGELFF. The CDR3 DNA follows: TGTGCCACCATTTTCGGGGCGGGAGTGTCCACCGGGGAGCTGTTTTTT.

This clonotype was detected ten times or more. This chain connects TRBV12-3 or TRBV12-4 to TRBJ1-5; D gene ambiguous. V lost 1 base and J lost 0, with 4 bases in between. The CDR3 runs 14 residues. The CDR3 DNA is TGTGCCAGCAGTTTAGGTTTTAGCAATCAGCCCCAGCATTTT. Translation: CASSLGFSNQPQHF.

This clonotype showed up many times. The V gene is TRBV3-1, the J gene TRBJ2-3; perhaps TRBD1 as D (7 bases). Trimming pared 2 bases from V and 3 bases from J, leaving 27 bases between. CDR1 and CDR2 from the germline V gene are LGHDT and YNNKEL (reference sequence). This CDR3 region has 20 residues. DNA for the CDR3: TGTGCCAGCAGCCAATTGGTCGGGACAGCGGATCGGGGGTTTACAGATACGCAGTATTTT. This encodes CASSQLVGTADRGFTDTQYF.

This chain uses TRBV12-3 or TRBV12-4 with TRBJ1-2; 7 bases agree with TRBD1. Trimming removed 5 bases from V and 2 bases from J; junction bases left unmatched: 11. The CDR3 extends over 16 amino acids. This CDR3 reads CASSPRQGRANYGYTF. In DNA form, the CDR3 reads TGTGCCAGCAGTCCGAGACAGGGCCGAGCGAACTATGGCTACACCTTC.

This clonotype turned up a few times. The CDR3 loop is CASSYRTAQETQYF. In DNA form, the CDR3 reads TGTGCCAGCAGTTACCGGACAGCTCAAGAGACCCAGTACTTC. This chain joins TRBV6-2 or TRBV6-3 and TRBJ2-5, with D possibly matching TRBD1 (6 bases). V dropped 2 bases and J dropped 2 bases, with 9 bases sitting between them. The germline CDR1 and CDR2 sequences are MNHEY and SVGEGT. This CDR3 is built from 14 residues.

There are many counts of this clonotype. This CDR3 reads CATRGQGVYNEQFF. Here the CDR3 DNA reads TGTGCCACCAGAGGACAGGGGGTCTACAATGAGCAGTTCTTC. This chain links TRBV24-1 with TRBJ2-1, with 10 bases identical to TRBD1. Germline V CDR1 and CDR2: KGHDR, SFDVKD. V gave up 7 bases and J gave up 3 bases; unmatched junction bases: 2. The CDR3 contains 14 residues.

This clonotype turned up a few times. The CDR3: CATRAQNSNAGELFF. DNA for the CDR3: TGTGCCACCCGAGCCCAGAACAGTAACGCCGGGGAGCTGTTTTTT. The gene calls are TRBV24-1 and TRBJ2-2, with D unclear. Germline lookup yields CDR1 KGHDR and CDR2 SFDVKD. V was pared by 9 bases and J by 6 bases, with 19 bases between. The CDR3 spans 15 residues.

This clonotype was picked up many times. CDR3 in DNA: TGTGCCAGCAGCTTTCGGGGGGGAGAAGCCAAAAACATTCAGTACTTC. It encodes CASSFRGGEAKNIQYF. This sequence joins TRBV13 and TRBJ2-4, with 8 bases aligning to TRBD2. The germline V gene has CDR1 PRHDT and CDR2 FYEKMQ (reference sequence). This CDR3 has 16 residues. V lost 3 bases and J lost 0; bases outside the gene matches: 4.

The chain is built from TRBV5-1 and TRBJ2-1, with 8 bases aligning to TRBD2. CDR1 SGHRS and CDR2 YFSETQ come from the germline V gene. V shed 0 bases, J shed 1 base, and the junction held 6 bases outside the gene matches. The CDR3 spans 17 residues. The CDR3 DNA follows: TGCGCCAGCAGCTTGGTTGAGCGGGGGTTGTCCTACAATGAGCAGTTCTTC. This codes for CASSLVERGLSYNEQFF.

The V and J genes are TRBV20-1 and TRBJ2-1; maybe TRBD2 (5 bases). Trimming took off 3 bases at V and 3 bases at J, with 12 bases between the two ends. The CDR3 runs 14 residues. The germline V gene has CDR1 DFQATT and CDR2 SNEGSKA (reference sequence). The CDR3 DNA follows: TGCAGTGCTAGGAAGGGTGGGAGCTACAATGAGCAGTTCTTC. Residues: CSARKGGSYNEQFF.

This clonotype was seen at least ten times. This chain uses TRBV6-2 or TRBV6-3 with TRBJ2-3, with 9 bases that match TRBD1. The V and J ends lost 2 bases and 3 bases, in that order; junction bases with no gene match: 3. Looked up from germline, CDR1 is MNHEY and CDR2 is SVGEGT. The CDR3 contains 15 residues. The CDR3 region has the DNA TGTGCCAGCAGTTACACCGGGACAGGGACAGATACGCAGTATTTT. It yields the protein CASSYTGTGTDTQYF.

Worth noting for this clonotype: The junction differs from germline at one of its ends, possibly a read error. The chain couples TRBV7-6 to TRBJ2-1; 9 nucleotides match TRBD2. The CDR3 covers 15 residues. Looked up from germline, CDR1 is SGHVS and CDR2 is FNYEAQ. CDR3: CASTLAGVPYNEQFF. In DNA, the CDR3 is TGTGCCAGCACCTTAGCGGGAGTACCCTACAATGAGCAGTTCTTC. Variable domain in full (rest from reference TRBV7-6 and TRBJ2-1): GAGVSQSPRYKVTKRGQDVALRCDPISGHVSLYWYRQALGQGPEFLTYFNYEAQQDKSGLPNDRFSAERPEGSISTLTIQRTEQRDSAMYRCASTLAGVPYNEQFFGPGTRLTVL.

This clonotype was counted only a few times. V is TRBV10-3 and J is TRBJ1-2; the D gene is possibly TRBD1 (6 bases). The V and J ends lost 3 bases and 3 bases respectively, with 11 bases between them. Germline V CDR1 and CDR2: ENHRY, SYGVKD. The CDR3 is made up of 14 amino acids. This chain's CDR3 is CAISDRGQDYGYTF. CDR3 DNA: TGTGCCATCAGTGACCGGGGGCAGGACTATGGCTACACCTTC.

The rearrangement uses TRBV7-8 and TRBJ2-7; 7 bases are a match to TRBD1. Germline assignment: CDR1 SGHVS and CDR2 FQNEAQ. The CDR3 loop spans 14 amino acids. The V gene end was trimmed by 3 bases and the J gene end by 6 bases; junction bases not matched to a gene: 8. CDR3 nucleotide sequence: TGTGCCAGCAGCTTTGGGACAGCTGCCCCCGAGCAGTACTTC. It codes for CASSFGTAAPEQYF.

The chain has TRBV29-1 and TRBJ1-1; D is uncertain. V was trimmed by 1 base and J by 10 bases, leaving 7 bases between them. CDR3 size: 10 residues. CDR1 and CDR2 from the germline V gene are SQVTM and ANQGSEA. In nucleotides, the CDR3 is TGCAGCGTTGAAGCGGTAGGAGCTTTCTTT. Translation gives CSVEAVGAFF. Complete variable domain (other parts from reference TRBV29-1 and TRBJ1-1): SAVISQKPSRDICQRGTSLTIQCQVDSQVTMMFWYRQQPGQSLTLIATANQGSEATYESGFVIDKFPISRPNLTFSTLTVSNMSPEDSSIYLCSVEAVGAFFGQGTRLTVV.

This clonotype has only a few counts. The chain joins TRBV27 to TRBJ2-5; 9 positions match TRBD2. V lost 4 bases and J lost 7; bases outside the gene matches: 13. Per the germline V gene, CDR1 is MNHEY and CDR2 is SMNVEV (reference sequence). This CDR3 has 16 amino acids. CDR3 DNA sequence: TGTGCCAGCAGTTCCCCTCTGCGGGAGGGCCTAGGGACCCAGTACTTC. Protein product: CASSSPLREGLGTQYF.

In its sample, this clonotype was seen a few times. The chain joins TRBV27 to TRBJ2-1; 9 nucleotides align to TRBD1. CDR1 MNHEY and CDR2 SMNVEV come from the germline V gene (reference sequence). This CDR3 comprises 18 residues. Losses at the gene ends were 3 bases for V and 1 base for J; bases not matched to a gene: 10. The CDR3 DNA reads as TGTGCCAGCAGTTTGTTCCCGGGACAGGGCTTTTCCTACAATGAGCAGTTCTTC. Residues: CASSLFPGQGFSYNEQFF.

This clonotype occurred a few times. This chain connects TRBV12-3 or TRBV12-4 to TRBJ1-2; no reliable D call. Trimming shortened V by 2 bases and J by 0 bases, and 10 bases separated the two germline ends. The CDR3 consists of 15 residues. The CDR3 DNA is TGTGCCAGCAGTTTACCAACGAAAGCTAACTATGGCTACACCTTC. Encoded protein: CASSLPTKANYGYTF.